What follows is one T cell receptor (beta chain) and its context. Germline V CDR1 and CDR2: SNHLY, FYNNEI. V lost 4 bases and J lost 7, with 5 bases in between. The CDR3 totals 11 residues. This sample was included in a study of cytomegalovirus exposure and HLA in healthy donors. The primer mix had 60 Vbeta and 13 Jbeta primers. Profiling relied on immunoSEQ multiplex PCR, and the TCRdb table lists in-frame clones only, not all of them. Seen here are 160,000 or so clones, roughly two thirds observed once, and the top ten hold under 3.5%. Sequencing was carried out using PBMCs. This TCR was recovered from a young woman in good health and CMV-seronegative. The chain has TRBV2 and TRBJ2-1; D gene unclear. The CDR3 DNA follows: TGTGCCAGCAGTGGCCGGAATGAGCAGTTCTTC. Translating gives CASSGRNEQFF.